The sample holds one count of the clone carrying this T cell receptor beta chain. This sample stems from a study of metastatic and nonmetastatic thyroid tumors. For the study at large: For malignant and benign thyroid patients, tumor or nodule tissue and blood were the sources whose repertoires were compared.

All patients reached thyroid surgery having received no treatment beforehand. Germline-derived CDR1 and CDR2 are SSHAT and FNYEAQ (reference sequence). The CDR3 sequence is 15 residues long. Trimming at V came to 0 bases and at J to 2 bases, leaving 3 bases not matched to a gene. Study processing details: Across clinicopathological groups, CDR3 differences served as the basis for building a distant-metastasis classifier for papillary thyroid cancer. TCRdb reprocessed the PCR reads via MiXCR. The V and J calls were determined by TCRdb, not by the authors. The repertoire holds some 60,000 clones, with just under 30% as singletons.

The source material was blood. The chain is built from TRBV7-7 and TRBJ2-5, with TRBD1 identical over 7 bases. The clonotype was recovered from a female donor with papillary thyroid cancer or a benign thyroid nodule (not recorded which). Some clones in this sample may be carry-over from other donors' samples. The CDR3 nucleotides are TGTGCCAGCAGCTTAGCTCAGGGGGAGCAAGAGACCCAGTACTTC. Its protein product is CASSLAQGEQETQYF.